This TCR beta chain was sequenced during a study of response to subunit inactivated influenza vaccine. This clonotype was recorded many times. The antigen remains unidentified. Germline values: CDR1 MNHEY, CDR2 SVGAGI. The CDR3 has 13 residues. V lost 2 bases, J lost 0 bases, and 4 bases lay in between. Study-wide results and caveats: Authors proposed each seasonal influenza vaccination draws in few new T cells.

TCRdb passed the RT-PCR reads through MiXCR, listing each CDR3 protein once. The sample lists hundreds of thousands of distinct CDR3 sequences; around a sixth were seen once. This chain joins TRBV6-5 and TRBJ1-2; D gene unclear. The sequence was collected from a man aged 50 to 60 who received an inactivated influenza vaccine. The sequences come from PBMCs from blood, collected 11 to 12 days after vaccination. CDR3 sequence (DNA): TGTGCCAGCAGTTACAGGGCTAACTATGGCTACACCTTC. It specifies CASSYRANYGYTF.